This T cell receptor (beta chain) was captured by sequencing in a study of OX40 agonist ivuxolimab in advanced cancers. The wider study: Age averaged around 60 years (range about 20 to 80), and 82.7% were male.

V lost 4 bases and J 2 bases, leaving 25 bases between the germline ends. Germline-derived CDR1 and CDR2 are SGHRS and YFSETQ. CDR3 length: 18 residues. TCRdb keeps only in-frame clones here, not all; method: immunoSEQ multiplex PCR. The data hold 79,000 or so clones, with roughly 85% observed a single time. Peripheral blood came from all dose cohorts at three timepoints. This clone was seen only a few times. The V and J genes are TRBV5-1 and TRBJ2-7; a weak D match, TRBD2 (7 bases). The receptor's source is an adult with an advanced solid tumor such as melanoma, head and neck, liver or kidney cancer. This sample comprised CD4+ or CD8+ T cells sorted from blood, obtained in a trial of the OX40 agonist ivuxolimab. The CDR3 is CASSGEGGAPVAPYEQYF. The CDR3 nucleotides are TGCGCCAGCAGCGGGGAGGGGGGGGCGCCGGTTGCCCCCTACGAGCAGTACTTC.